This T cell receptor beta chain was recorded in a study of T cell changes during pregnancy in multiple sclerosis. The CDR3 has 15 residues. Germline lookup yields CDR1 SGHNT and CDR2 YYREEE (reference sequence). Trimming took 1 base from V and 5 from J, leaving 15 bases between them. Here immunoSEQ multiplex PCR was the method, and the copy in TCRdb shows in-frame clones only, minus some. The sample consists of 79,000 or so clones, around nine tenths of them appearing once. This specimen was peripheral blood, taken before pregnancy. The receptor was isolated from a female donor with multiple sclerosis, enrolled in a pregnancy study. This chain connects TRBV5-4 to TRBJ1-1; D is perhaps TRBD1 (6 bases). The CDR3 reads CASSLSRGLGTEAFF. Here the CDR3 DNA reads TGTGCCAGCAGCTTGTCCAGGGGCCTGGGGACTGAAGCTTTCTTT.